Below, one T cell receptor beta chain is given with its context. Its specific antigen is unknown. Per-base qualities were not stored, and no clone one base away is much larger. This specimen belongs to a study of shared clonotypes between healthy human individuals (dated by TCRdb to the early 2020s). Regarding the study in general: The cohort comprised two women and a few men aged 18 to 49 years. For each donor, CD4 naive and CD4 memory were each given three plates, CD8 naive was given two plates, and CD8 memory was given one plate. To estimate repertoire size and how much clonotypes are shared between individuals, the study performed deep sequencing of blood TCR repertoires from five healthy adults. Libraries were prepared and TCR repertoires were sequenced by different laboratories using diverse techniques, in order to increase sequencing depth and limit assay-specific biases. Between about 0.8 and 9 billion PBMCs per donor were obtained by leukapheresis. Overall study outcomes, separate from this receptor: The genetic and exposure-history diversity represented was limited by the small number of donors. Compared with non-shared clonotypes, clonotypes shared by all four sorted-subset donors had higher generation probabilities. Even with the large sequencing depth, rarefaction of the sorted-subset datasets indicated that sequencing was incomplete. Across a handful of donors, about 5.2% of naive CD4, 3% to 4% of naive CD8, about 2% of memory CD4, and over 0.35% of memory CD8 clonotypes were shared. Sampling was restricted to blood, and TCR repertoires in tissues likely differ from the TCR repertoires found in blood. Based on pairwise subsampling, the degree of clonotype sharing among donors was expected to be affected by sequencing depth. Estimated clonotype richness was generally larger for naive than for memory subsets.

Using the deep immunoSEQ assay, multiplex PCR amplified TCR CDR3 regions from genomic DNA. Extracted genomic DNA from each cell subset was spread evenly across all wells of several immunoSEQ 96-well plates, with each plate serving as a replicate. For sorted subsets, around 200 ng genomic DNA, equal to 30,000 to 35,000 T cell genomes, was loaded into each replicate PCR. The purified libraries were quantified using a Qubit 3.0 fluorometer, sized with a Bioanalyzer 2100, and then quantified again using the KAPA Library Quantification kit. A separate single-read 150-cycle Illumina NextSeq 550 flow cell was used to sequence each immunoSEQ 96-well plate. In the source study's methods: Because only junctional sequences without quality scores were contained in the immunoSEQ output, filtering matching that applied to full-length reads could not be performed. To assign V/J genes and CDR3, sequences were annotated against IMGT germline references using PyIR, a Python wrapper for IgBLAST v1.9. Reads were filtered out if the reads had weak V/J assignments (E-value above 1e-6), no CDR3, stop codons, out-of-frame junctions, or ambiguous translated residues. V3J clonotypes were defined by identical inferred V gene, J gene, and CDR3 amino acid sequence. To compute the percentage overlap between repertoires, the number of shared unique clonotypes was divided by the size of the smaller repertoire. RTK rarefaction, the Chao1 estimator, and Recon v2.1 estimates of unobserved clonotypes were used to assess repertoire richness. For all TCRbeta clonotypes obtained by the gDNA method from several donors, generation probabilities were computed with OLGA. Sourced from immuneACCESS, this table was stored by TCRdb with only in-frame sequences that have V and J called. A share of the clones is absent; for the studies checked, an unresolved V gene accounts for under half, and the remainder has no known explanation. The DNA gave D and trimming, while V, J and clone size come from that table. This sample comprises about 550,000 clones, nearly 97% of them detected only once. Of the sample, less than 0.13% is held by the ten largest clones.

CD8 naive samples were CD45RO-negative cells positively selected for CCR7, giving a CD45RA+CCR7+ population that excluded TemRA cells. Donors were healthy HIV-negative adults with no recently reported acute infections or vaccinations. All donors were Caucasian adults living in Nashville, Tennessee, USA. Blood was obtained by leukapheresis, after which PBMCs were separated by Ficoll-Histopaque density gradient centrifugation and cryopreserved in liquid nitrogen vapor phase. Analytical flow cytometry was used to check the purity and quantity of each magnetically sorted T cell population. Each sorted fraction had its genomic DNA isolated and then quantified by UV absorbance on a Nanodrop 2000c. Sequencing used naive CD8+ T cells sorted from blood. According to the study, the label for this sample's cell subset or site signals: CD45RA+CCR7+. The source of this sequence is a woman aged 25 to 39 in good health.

CDR3 protein: CASSSPLSASYNEQFF. The DNA reads as follows: TGTGCCAGCAGTTCCCCTCTCTCGGCCTCCTACAATGAGCAGTTCTTC. The chain couples TRBV27 to TRBJ2-1; a confident D gene designation cannot be given. As encoded in the germline V gene (reference sequence), CDR1 is MNHEY while CDR2 is SMNVEV. The cysteine opens and the phenylalanine closes a CDR3 of 16 amino acids. Only the CDR3 portion is preserved as DNA: 48 bases, with reading frame beginning at the first base. V loses 4 bases, J loses 0 bases, and the germline ends lie 13 bases apart.